What follows is one T cell receptor beta chain and its context. The sample is drawn from a study of patients and donors after allogeneic stem cell transplantation. One entry per CDR3 protein results from TCRdb running MiXCR on the RT-PCR reads. The top ten clones hold roughly 6.4% of a sample with more than 850,000 distinct CDR3 sequences, 18% of them seen once. CDR3 length: 14 residues. V was shortened by 5 bases and J by 0 bases, with 14 bases between the two germline ends. From germline, CDR1 is DFQATT and CDR2 SNEGSKA (reference sequence). Sequenced material: blood, either unsorted or a sorted T cell fraction (not recorded which). This chain links TRBV20-1 with TRBJ2-7, with D perhaps TRBD1 or TRBD2 (5 bases each). This receptor was identified in a human donor who was either an allogeneic HSCT recipient or a stem cell or donor lymphocyte infusion donor (not recorded which). It is not recorded whose cells these are; they may come from a transplant donor. The CDR3 DNA follows: TGCAGTGCTCGGGACGCCCTTAGCTCCTACGAGCAGTACTTC. Its translation is CSARDALSSYEQYF.